This entry describes one T cell receptor beta chain. CDR1 is SEHNR and CDR2 is FQNEAQ in the germline V gene (reference sequence). This CDR3 comprises 13 residues. Between the trimmed V and J ends, which lost 6 bases and 6 bases, there was a span of 15 bases. The data stem from a study of somatic mutations in cytotoxic T cells in rheumatoid arthritis. Libraries were prepared by immunoSEQ multiplex PCR; TCRdb keeps only in-frame clonotypes and omits some of them. Found here are 13,000 to 15,000 clones, around 72% of them singletons; the top ten hold more than 6.5%. The TCR was taken from an adult with rheumatoid arthritis. The chain is built from TRBV7-9 and TRBJ2-7; possibly TRBD1 or TRBD2 for D (5 bases each). The source material was CD8+ T cells sorted from blood. The CDR3: CASRRAGQGEQYF. The CDR3 nucleotides are TGTGCCAGCAGGCGGGCAGGGCAGGGCGAGCAGTACTTC.